What follows describes a single T cell receptor (beta chain). The data were taken from a study of follicular helper T cells after annual influenza vaccination. Whole-study context: Sampling occurred days 0, 7 and 28 after each influenza vaccination.

The assay was immunoSEQ multiplex PCR, and TCRdb's table has in-frame clones only and misses some. The sample has approximately 10,000 clones; 81% are singletons. The germline CDR1 and CDR2 sequences are MNHNY and SVGAGI (reference sequence). The V gene end was trimmed by 8 bases and the J gene end by 2 bases; junction bases not matched to a gene: 9. CDR3 length: 14 amino acids. The time point: 2015-2016 season, pre-vaccination. No donor had influenza vaccine in the prior 6 months; all lived in the community. Blood volume per time point ranged from about 35 to 100 mL. Non-naive CD4+CXCR5+PD-1+ cTfh were sorted into ICOS+CD38+ and ICOS-CD38- fractions.

The receptor's source is an adult who received the influenza vaccine. This rearrangement joins TRBV6-6 to TRBJ2-7, with TRBD1 matching over 7 bases. Sequencing was performed on CXCR5+ CD38- circulating T follicular helper cells from blood, taken on the day of influenza vaccination. The subset is: circulating Tfh, non-naive CD4+CXCR5+PD-1+ (ICOS+CD38+ or ICOS-CD38-). CDR3 coding DNA: TGTGCCAGCGGTAGACAGGGCTGGACCTACGAGCAGTACTTC. Translation gives CASGRQGWTYEQYF.